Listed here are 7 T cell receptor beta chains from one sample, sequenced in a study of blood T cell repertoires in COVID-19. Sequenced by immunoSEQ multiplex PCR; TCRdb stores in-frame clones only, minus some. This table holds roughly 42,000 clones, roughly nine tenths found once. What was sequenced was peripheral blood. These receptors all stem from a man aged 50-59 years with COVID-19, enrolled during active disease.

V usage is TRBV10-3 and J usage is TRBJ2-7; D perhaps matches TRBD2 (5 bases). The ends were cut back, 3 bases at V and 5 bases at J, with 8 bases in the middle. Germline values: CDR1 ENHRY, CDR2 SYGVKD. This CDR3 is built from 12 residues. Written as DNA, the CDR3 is TGTGCCATCAGTGAATGGGAGAACGAGCAGTACTTC. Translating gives CAISEWENEQYF.

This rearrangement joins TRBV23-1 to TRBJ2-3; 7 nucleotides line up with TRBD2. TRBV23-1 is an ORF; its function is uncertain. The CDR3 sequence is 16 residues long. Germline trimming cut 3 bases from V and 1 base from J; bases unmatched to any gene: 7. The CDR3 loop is CASSHRGSLGTDTQYF. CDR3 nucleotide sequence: TGCGCCAGCAGTCATCGCGGGAGTCTGGGCACAGATACGCAGTATTTT.

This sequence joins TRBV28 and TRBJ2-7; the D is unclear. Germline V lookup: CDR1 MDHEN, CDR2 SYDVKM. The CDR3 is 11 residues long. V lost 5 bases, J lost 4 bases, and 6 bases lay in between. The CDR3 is CASSNMYEQYF. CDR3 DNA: TGTGCCAGCAGTAATATGTACGAGCAGTACTTC.

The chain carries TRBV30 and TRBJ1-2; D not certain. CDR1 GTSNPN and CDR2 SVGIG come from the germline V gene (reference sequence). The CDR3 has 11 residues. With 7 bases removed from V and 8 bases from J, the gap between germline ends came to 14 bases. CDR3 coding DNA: TGTGCCTTTCGACTCAATGGCGGCTACACCTTC. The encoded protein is CAFRLNGGYTF.

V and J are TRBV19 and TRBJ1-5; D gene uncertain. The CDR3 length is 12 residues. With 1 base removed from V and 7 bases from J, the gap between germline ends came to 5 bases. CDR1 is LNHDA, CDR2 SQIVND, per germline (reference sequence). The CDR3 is CASSIVRQPQHF. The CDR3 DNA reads TGTGCCAGTAGTATAGTTCGGCAGCCCCAGCATTTT.

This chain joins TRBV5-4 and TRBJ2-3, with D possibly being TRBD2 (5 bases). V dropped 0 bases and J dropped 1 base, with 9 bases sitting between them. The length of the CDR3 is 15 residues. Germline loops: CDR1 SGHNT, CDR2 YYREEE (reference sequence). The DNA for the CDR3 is TGTGCCAGCAGCTTGGCGGGATTAGGCACAGATACGCAGTATTTT. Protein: CASSLAGLGTDTQYF.

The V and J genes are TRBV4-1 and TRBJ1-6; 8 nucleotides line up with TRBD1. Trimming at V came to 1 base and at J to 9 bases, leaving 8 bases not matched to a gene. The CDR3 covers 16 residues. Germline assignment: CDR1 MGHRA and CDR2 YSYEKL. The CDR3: CASSQGTGRGGSPLHF. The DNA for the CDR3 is TGCGCCAGCAGCCAAGGGACAGGGAGGGGCGGTTCACCCCTCCACTTT.